This is a list of T cell receptor beta chains from one sample in a study of T cells after yellow fever vaccination. TCRdb re-analysed the 5' RACE reads in MiXCR, keeping a single row per CDR3 protein. The sample contains about 310,000 distinct CDR3 sequences, approximately 3.9% of which appear only once. Material: PBMCs, obtained on the day of the yellow fever booster vaccination. The receptors originated from a man aged 18 to 29 who received the YFV17D yellow fever vaccine. CDR3s include the opening cysteine and the closing phenylalanine or tryptophan. The D gene is left open where the match is weak. Size is stated for part of the rows, as once, few or many counts, or as a class when the clone is expanded.

D gene | CDR3 length | J gene | V gene | clone size | CDR3 DNA | CDR3 protein
TRBD1 | 15 | TRBJ2-3 | TRBV9 | - | TGTGCCAGCAACCCACAGGGGGTACGGGGAGATACGCAGTATTTT | CASNPQGVRGDTQYF
- | 14 | TRBJ2-5 | TRBV20-1 | - | TGCAGTGCTAGTTTTCGGGGGGCCGGGGAGACCCAGTACTTC | CSASFRGAGETQYF
- | 15 | TRBJ2-3 | TRBV29-1 | few | TGCAGCGTTGAGGGACCGGGGGTCAGCACAGATACGCAGTATTTT | CSVEGPGVSTDTQYF
TRBD1 | 15 | TRBJ2-1 | TRBV5-1 | many | TGCGCCAGCAGCACCGGACAGGGGTCCTACAATGAGCAGTTCTTC | CASSTGQGSYNEQFF
TRBD2 | 15 | TRBJ2-3 | TRBV20-1 | many | TGCAGCGCCCCTGTTCCGGCGGGGGGGACAGATACGCAGTATTTT | CSAPVPAGGTDTQYF
TRBD2 | 14 | TRBJ2-7 | TRBV28 | few | TGTGCCAGCGGGGGGGGGACCTATAACTACGAGCAGTACTTC | CASGGGTYNYEQYF
- | 13 | TRBJ2-1 | TRBV4-3 | few | TGCGCCAGCCGCCGGGCAGGTCACAATGAGCAGTTCTTC | CASRRAGHNEQFF
TRBD1 | 17 | TRBJ2-3 | TRBV11-2 | - | TGTGCCAGCAGCCAGAGAGTGGGACAGGGCGCTACAGATACGCAGTATTTT | CASSQRVGQGATDTQYF
- | 15 | TRBJ1-3 | TRBV7-6 | few | TGTGCCAGCAGCTTAGGAGTCTTTACTGGAAACACCATATATTTT | CASSLGVFTGNTIYF
- | 16 | TRBJ1-6 | TRBV25-1 | many | TGTGCCAGCAGTGAAGCGATACAGGCGACGAATTCACCCCTCCACTTT | CASSEAIQATNSPLHF
- | 13 | TRBJ2-7 | TRBV5-1 | many | TGCGCCAGCAGCGGGGGGCTGGCCTACGAGCAGTACTTC | CASSGGLAYEQYF
- | 16 | TRBJ2-1 | TRBV7-8 | - | TGTGCCAGCAGTGTAGCAGGCGCTAAAGGGCGGGATGAGCAGTTCTTC | CASSVAGAKGRDEQFF
- | 17 | TRBJ1-2 | TRBV7-2 | many | TGTGCCAGCAGCCTAGGGCGCCGATCCAGCGGGGGTTATGGCTACACCTTC | CASSLGRRSSGGYGYTF
- | 13 | TRBJ1-4 | TRBV28 | many | TGTGCCAGCAGCGGACAGACCAATGAAAAACTGTTTTTT | CASSGQTNEKLFF
- | 19 | TRBJ1-1 | TRBV14 | many | TGTGCCAGCACCCAAGCGCCTGGGGACACCTCTTCCATGAACACTGAAGCTTTCTTT | CASTQAPGDTSSMNTEAFF
TRBD2 | 14 | TRBJ2-7 | TRBV9 | - | TGTGCCAGCAGCGTAGATGGGGGAGGGGTCGAGCAGTACTTC | CASSVDGGGVEQYF
TRBD1 | 16 | TRBJ2-3 | TRBV7-2 | many | TGTGCCAGCAGCTTAGACCGGACAGGGGGCACAGATACGCAGTATTTT | CASSLDRTGGTDTQYF
- | 14 | TRBJ1-6 | TRBV4-3 | many | TGCGCCAGCAGAGGGGGGCAGTATAATTCACCCCTCCACTTT | CASRGGQYNSPLHF
- | 17 | TRBJ2-6 | TRBV15 | few | TGTGCCACCAGCGGAGTACAGGGAAATCGTGGGGCCAACGTCCTGACTTTC | CATSGVQGNRGANVLTF
- | 15 | TRBJ2-5 | TRBV7-6 | many | TGTGCCAGCAGCCCAGATTTGTGGACCCAAGAGACCCAGTACTTC | CASSPDLWTQETQYF
- | 18 | TRBJ2-3 | TRBV11-3 | few | TGTGCCAGCAGCTTAGCACAAGGGGGAACGGCCCGTGGAGATACGCAGTATTTT | CASSLAQGGTARGDTQYF
TRBD1 | 17 | TRBJ1-1 | TRBV7-9 | - | TGTGCCAGCAGCTCGGCCTCGGACAGGGCCATCCTCACTGAAGCTTTCTTT | CASSSASDRAILTEAFF
TRBD1 | 20 | TRBJ2-6 | TRBV5-5 | many | TGTGCCAGCAGCGTCGTCCCGGGACAGGCTTCAAGGTCTGGGGCCAACGTCCTGACTTTC | CASSVVPGQASRSGANVLTF
- | 14 | TRBJ1-2 | TRBV18 | many | TGTGCCAGCTCCGCAGCGGGGAGGACGAATGGCTACACCTTC | CASSAAGRTNGYTF
- | 14 | TRBJ2-5 | TRBV6-1 | many | TGTGCCAGCAGTGAACAGGCCGGAGCGGAGACCCAGTACTTC | CASSEQAGAETQYF
- | 14 | TRBJ2-1 | TRBV19 | - | TGTGCCAGTAGTCTGACCCCAGTCCCGCATGAGCAGTTCTTC | CASSLTPVPHEQFF
- | 15 | TRBJ1-1 | TRBV7-2 | few | TGTGCCAGCAGCTTAGTGGGGGGGCCGTGGACTGAAGCTTTCTTT | CASSLVGGPWTEAFF
TRBD2 | 16 | TRBJ2-3 | TRBV7-2 | many | TGTGCCAGCAGATATAACCTAGCGGGGGCCACAGATACGCAGTATTTT | CASRYNLAGATDTQYF
- | 15 | TRBJ2-1 | TRBV2 | many | TGTGCCAGCACCGATCAGGGGCACTCCTACAATGAGCAGTTCTTC | CASTDQGHSYNEQFF
- | 16 | TRBJ1-6 | TRBV5-5 | few | TGTGCCAGCAGCTCGTACCCCAGCAGTAATAATTCACCCCTCCACTTT | CASSSYPSSNNSPLHF
TRBD2 | 10 | TRBJ2-4 | TRBV20-1 | few | TGCAGTAGCGAGCGGGGAAGTCAGTACTTC | CSSERGSQYF
TRBD1 | 15 | TRBJ2-5 | TRBV7-2 | many | TGTGCCAGCAGCTCACGGACAGGGTACCAAGAGACCCAGTACTTC | CASSSRTGYQETQYF
- | 16 | TRBJ1-1 | TRBV12-2 | - | TGTGCAAGTCGCTTAGCTCCAGGCAGGGCAAACACTGAAGCTTTCTTT | CASRLAPGRANTEAFF
TRBD2 | 15 | TRBJ2-2 | TRBV19 | many | TGTGCCAGTACCCAAAGCGGGGCCCCCACCGGGGAGCTGTTTTTT | CASTQSGAPTGELFF
- | 14 | TRBJ1-1 | TRBV5-1 | many | TGCGCCAGCAGCTTCCGTCAGGGGAACACTGAAGCTTTCTTT | CASSFRQGNTEAFF